This TCR beta chain was recorded in a study of T cell changes during pregnancy in multiple sclerosis. Method: immunoSEQ multiplex PCR; TCRdb's copy keeps in-frame clones and lacks some. The top ten hold about 2% of the sample, which has roughly 63,000 clones, less than 95% seen once. The CDR3 has 12 residues. Germline CDR1 is SNHLY and CDR2 is FYNNEI. Unmatched junction bases numbered 3, after V lost 9 bases and J lost 2 bases. The sample consisted of peripheral blood, taken in the second trimester of pregnancy. The source is a female donor in good health, enrolled as a control in a pregnancy study. This chain links TRBV2 with TRBJ2-7; 8 nucleotides agree with TRBD1. The CDR3 region has the DNA TGTGCCAGTCAGGGGGCCGCCTACGAGCAGTACTTC. Translation: CASQGAAYEQYF. Full variable domain (rest looked up from reference TRBV2 and TRBJ2-7): EPEVTQTPSHQVTQMGQEVILRCVPISNHLYFYWYRQILGQKVEFLVSFYNNEISEKSEIFDDQFSVERPDGSNFTLKIRSTKLEDSAMYFCASQGAAYEQYFGPGTRLTVT.